This T cell receptor beta chain was sequenced during a study of T cells in Graves' hyperthyroidism and ophthalmopathy. TCR beta CDR3 region amplification was performed from RNA transcripts. Researchers ran a first-round RT-PCR on the TCR CDR3 using the HTBI primer set. TCRdb redid the calling of the multiplex PCR reads with MiXCR, one entry per CDR3 protein. Among approximately 400,000 distinct CDR3 sequences listed, roughly 14% were seen once. This clonotype was seen at least ten times. V dropped 7 bases and J dropped 0 bases, with 16 bases sitting between them. The CDR3 runs 16 residues. This clonotype was sampled from a young woman with Graves' hyperthyroidism that later progressed to Graves' ophthalmopathy. Source material: blood. The J gene is TRBJ1-3, the V gene TRBV12-3 or TRBV12-4; possibly TRBD1 for D (5 bases). CDR3 protein: CASTPGVRDSGNTIYF. The CDR3 DNA follows: TGTGCCAGCACTCCGGGGGTCCGCGACTCTGGAAACACCATATATTTT.